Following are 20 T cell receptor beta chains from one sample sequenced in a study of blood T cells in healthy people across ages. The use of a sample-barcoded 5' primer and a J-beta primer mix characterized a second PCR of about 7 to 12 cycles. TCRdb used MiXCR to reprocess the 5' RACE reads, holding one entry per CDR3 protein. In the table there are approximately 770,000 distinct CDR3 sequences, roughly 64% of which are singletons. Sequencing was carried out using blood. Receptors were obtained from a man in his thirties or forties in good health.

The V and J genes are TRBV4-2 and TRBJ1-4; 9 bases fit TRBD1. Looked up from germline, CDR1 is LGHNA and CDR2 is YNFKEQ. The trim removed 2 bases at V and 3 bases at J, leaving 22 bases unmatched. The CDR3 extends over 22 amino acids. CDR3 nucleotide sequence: TGTGCCAGCAGCCAAAAAATAATGCACCGGGACAGGGTGGCATCGGCTAATGAAAAACTGTTTTTT. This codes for CASSQKIMHRDRVASANEKLFF.

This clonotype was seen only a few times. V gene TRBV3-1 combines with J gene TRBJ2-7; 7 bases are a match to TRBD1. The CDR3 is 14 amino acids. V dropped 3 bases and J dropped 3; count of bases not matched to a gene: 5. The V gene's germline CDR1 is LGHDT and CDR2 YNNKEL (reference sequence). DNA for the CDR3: TGTGCCAGCAGCCATCATGGGACAGACTACGAGCAGTACTTC. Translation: CASSHHGTDYEQYF.

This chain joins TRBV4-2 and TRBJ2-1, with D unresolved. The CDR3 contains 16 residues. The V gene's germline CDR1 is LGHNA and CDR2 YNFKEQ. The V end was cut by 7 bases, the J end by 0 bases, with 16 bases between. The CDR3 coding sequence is TGTGCCAGCACAACGGCGATCAGTAGCTCCTACAATGAGCAGTTCTTC. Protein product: CASTTAISSSYNEQFF.

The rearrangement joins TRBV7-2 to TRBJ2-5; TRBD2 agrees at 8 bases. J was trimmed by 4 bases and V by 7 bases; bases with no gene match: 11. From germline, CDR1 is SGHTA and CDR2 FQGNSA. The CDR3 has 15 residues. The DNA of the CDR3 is TGTGCCAGCACCCCGATCCGGGAGGGGGGAGAGACCCAGTACTTC. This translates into CASTPIREGGETQYF. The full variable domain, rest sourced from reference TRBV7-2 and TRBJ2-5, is GAGVSQSPSNKVTEKGKDVELRCDPISGHTALYWYRQSLGQGLEFLIYFQGNSAPDKSGLPSDRFSAERTGGSVSTLTIQRTQQEDSAVYLCASTPIREGGETQYFGPGTRLLVL.

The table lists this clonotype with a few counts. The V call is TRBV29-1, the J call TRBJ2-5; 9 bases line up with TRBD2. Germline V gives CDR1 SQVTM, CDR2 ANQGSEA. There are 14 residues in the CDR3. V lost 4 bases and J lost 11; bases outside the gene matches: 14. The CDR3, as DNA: TGCAGCGTTGCGACTAGCGGAGGCTACAATGAGCAGTACTTC. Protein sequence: CSVATSGGYNEQYF.

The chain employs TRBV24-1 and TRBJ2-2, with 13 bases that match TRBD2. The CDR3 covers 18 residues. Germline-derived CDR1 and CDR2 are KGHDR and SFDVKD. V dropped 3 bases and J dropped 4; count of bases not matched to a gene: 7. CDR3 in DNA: TGTGCCACCAGTGATCCTCGGACTAGCGGGAGCGTCACCGGGGAGCTGTTTTTT. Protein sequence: CATSDPRTSGSVTGELFF.

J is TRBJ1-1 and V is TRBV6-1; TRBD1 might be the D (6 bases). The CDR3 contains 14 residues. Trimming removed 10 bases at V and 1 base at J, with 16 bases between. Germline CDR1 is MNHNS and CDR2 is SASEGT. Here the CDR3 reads CATAGGGWNTEAFF. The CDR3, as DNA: TGTGCCACCGCCGGGGGCGGGTGGAACACTGAAGCTTTCTTT.

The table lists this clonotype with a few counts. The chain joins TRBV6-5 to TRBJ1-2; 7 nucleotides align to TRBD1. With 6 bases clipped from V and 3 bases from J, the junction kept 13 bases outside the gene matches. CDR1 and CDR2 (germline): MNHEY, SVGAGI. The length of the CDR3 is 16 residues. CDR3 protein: CASSPPKTGSDYGYTF. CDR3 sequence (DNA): TGTGCCAGCAGCCCCCCCAAGACAGGGAGTGACTATGGCTACACCTTC.

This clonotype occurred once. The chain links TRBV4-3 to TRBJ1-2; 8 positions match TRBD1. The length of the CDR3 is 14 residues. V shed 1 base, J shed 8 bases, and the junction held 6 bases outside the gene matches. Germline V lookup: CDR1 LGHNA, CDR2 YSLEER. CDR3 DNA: TGCGCCAGCAGCCAAGCGGACAGGGACTCAGGCTACACCTTC. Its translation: CASSQADRDSGYTF.

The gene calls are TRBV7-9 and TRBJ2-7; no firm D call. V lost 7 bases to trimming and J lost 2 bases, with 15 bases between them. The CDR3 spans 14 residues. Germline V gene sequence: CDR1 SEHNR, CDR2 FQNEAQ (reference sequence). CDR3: CASNGPPSTYEQYF. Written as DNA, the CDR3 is TGTGCCAGCAACGGACCCCCAAGCACCTACGAGCAGTACTTC.

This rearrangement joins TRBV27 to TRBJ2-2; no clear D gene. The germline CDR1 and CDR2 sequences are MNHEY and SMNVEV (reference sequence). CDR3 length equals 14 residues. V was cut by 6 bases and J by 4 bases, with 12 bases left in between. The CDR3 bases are TGTGCCAGCAGGGACGGGCCAAGCACCGGGGAGCTGTTTTTT. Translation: CASRDGPSTGELFF.

The CDR3 DNA sequence: TGCGCCAGCAGCCAGAGGGACAGGGTAAATGAAAAACTGTTTTTT. Its protein is CASSQRDRVNEKLFF. The chain employs TRBV4-1 and TRBJ1-4, with 9 bases lining up with TRBD1. Germline loops: CDR1 MGHRA, CDR2 YSYEKL. The V segment lost 3 bases and the J segment 5 bases; nucleotides outside the gene matches: 4. CDR3 length: 15 residues.

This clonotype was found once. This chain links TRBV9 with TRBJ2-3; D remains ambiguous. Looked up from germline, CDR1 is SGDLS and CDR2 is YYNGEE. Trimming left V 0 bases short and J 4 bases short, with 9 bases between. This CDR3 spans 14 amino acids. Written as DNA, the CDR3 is TGTGCCAGCAGCGTAGACGGCGCCCCAGATACGCAGTATTTT. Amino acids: CASSVDGAPDTQYF.

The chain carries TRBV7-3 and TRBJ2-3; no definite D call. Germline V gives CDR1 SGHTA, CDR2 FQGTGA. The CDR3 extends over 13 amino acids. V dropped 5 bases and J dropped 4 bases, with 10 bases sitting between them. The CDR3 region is CASSPTRADTQYF. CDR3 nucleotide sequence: TGTGCCAGCAGCCCCACACGCGCAGATACGCAGTATTTT.

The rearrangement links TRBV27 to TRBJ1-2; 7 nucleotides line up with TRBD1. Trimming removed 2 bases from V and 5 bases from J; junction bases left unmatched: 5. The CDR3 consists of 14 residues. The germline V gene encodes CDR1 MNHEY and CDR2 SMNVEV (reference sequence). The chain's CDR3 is CASSLQGGKYGYTF. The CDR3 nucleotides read TGTGCCAGCAGTTTACAGGGGGGCAAGTATGGCTACACCTTC.

The CDR3 spells CASSVRTGGFYEQYF. For the CDR3, the DNA is TGTGCCAGCAGTGTTAGGACAGGGGGTTTCTACGAGCAGTACTTC. The V and J genes are TRBV3-1 and TRBJ2-7; TRBD1 matches at 10 bases. V lost 6 bases and J lost 3; bases outside the gene matches: 8. CDR1 is LGHDT, CDR2 YNNKEL, per germline (reference sequence). There are 15 residues in the CDR3.

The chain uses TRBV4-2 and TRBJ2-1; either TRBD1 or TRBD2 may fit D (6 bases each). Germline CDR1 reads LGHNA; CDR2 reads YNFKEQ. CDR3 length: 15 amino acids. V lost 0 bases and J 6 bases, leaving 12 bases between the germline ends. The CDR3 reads CASSQDRGHGNEQFF. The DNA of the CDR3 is TGTGCCAGCAGCCAAGACCGGGGGCATGGCAATGAGCAGTTCTTC.

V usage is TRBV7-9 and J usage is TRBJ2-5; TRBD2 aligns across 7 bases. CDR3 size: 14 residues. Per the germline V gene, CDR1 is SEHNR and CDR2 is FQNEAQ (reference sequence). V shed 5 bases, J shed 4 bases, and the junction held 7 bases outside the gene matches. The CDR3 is CASSLLSGVETQYF. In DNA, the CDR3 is TGTGCCAGCAGCCTCCTGAGCGGGGTAGAGACCCAGTACTTC.

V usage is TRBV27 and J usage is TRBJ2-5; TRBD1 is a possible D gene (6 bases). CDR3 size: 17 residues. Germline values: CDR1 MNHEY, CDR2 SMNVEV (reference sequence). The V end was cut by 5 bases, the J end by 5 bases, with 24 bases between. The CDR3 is CASSPAQTYRVGETQYF. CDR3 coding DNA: TGTGCCAGCAGTCCCGCCCAAACCTACAGGGTTGGGGAGACCCAGTACTTC.

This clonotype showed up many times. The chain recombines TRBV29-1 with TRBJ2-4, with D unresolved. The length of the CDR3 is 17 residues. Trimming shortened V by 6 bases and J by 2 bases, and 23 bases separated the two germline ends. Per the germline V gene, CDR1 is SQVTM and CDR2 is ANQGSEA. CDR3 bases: TGCAGCGTCCGCGTGGCAGAATCTCCTCTCTCCAAAAACATTCAGTACTTC. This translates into CSVRVAESPLSKNIQYF.